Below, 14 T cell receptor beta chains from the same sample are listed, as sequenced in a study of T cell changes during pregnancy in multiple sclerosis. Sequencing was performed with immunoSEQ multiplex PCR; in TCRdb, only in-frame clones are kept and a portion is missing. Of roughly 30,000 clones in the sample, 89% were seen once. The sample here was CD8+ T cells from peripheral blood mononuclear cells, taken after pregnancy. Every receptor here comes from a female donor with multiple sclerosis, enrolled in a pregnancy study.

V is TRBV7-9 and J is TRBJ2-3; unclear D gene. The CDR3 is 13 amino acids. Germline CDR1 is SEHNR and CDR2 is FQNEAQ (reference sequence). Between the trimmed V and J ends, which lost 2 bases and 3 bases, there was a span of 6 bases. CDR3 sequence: CASSLPRTDTQYF. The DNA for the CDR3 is TGTGCCAGCAGCTTACCCAGGACAGATACGCAGTATTTT.

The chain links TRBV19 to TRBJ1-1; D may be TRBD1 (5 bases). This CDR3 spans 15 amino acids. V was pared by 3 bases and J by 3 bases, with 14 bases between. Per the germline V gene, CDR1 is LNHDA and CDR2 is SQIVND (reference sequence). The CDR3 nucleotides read TGTGCCAGTAGTATTTTAAACCGGGGGGACACTGAAGCTTTCTTT. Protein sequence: CASSILNRGDTEAFF.

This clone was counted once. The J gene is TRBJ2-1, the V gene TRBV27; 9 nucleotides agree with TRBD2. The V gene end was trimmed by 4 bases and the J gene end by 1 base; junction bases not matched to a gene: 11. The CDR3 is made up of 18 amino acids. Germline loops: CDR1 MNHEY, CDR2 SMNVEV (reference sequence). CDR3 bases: TGTGCCAGCAGTTCCCGGACTAGCGCCTACTCTTCCTACAATGAGCAGTTCTTC. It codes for CASSSRTSAYSSYNEQFF.

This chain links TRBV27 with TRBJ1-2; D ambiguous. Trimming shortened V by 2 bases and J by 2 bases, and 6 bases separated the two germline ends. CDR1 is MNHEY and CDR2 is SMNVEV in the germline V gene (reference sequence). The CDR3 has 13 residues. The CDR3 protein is CASSLARNYGYTF. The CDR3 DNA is TGTGCCAGCAGTTTAGCCAGGAACTATGGCTACACCTTC.

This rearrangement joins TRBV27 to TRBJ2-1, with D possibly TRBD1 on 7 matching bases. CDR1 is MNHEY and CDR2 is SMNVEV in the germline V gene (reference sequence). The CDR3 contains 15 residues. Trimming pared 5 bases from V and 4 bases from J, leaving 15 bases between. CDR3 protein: CASSAPQGGYNEQFF. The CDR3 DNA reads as TGTGCCAGCAGTGCCCCCCAGGGGGGTTACAATGAGCAGTTCTTC.

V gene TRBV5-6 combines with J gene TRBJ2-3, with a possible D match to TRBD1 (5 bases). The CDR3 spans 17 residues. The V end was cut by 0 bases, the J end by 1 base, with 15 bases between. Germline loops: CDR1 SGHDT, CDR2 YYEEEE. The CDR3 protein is CASSLASSGKGTDTQYF. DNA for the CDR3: TGTGCCAGCAGCTTGGCCTCTTCAGGGAAAGGCACAGATACGCAGTATTTT.

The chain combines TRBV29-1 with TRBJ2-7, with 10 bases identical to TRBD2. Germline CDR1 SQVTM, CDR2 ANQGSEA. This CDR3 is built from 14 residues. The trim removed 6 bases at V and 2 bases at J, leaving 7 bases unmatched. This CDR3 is CSVAGLAEPYEQYF. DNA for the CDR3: TGCAGCGTCGCCGGACTAGCGGAACCCTACGAGCAGTACTTC.

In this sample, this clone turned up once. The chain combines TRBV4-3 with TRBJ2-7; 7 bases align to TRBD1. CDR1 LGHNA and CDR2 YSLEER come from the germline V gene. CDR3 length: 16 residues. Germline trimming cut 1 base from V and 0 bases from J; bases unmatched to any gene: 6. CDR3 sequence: CASSQAHGDSSYEQYF. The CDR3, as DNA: TGCGCCAGCAGCCAAGCTCATGGGGACAGCTCCTACGAGCAGTACTTC.

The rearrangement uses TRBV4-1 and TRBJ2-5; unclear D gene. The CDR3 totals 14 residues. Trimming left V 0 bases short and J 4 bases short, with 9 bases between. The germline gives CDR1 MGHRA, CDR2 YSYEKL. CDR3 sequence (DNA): TGCGCCAGCAGCCAAGATGCAGATCCAGAGACCCAGTACTTC. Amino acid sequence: CASSQDADPETQYF.

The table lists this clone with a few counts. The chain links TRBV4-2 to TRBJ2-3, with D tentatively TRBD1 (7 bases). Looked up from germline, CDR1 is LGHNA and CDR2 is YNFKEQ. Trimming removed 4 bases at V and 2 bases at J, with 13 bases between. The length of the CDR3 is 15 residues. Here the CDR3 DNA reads TGTGCCAGCAGCCCTGCGGGACAGCACACAGATACGCAGTATTTT. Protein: CASSPAGQHTDTQYF.

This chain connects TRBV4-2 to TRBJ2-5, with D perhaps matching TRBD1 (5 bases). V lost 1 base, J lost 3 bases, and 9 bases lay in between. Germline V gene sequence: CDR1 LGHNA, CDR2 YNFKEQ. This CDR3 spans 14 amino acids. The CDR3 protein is CASSQAGREETQYF. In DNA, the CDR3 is TGTGCCAGCAGCCAAGCTGGCAGGGAAGAGACCCAGTACTTC.

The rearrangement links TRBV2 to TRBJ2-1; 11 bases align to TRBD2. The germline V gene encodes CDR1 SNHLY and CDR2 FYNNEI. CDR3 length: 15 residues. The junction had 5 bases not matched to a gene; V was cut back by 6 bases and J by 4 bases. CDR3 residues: CASSVTSGAYNEQFF. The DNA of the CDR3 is TGTGCCAGCAGCGTGACTAGCGGGGCATACAATGAGCAGTTCTTC.

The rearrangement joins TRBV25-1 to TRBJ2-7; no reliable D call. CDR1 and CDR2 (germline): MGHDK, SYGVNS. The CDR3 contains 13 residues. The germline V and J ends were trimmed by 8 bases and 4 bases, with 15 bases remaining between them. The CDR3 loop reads CASRGPGGYEQYF. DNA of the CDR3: TGTGCCAGCCGCGGCCCCGGTGGATACGAGCAGTACTTC.

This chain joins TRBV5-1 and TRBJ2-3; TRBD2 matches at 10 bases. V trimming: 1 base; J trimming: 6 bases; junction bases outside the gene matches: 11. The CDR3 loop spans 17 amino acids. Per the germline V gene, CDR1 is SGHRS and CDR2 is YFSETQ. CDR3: CASSLPVEREGLDTQYF. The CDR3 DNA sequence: TGCGCCAGCAGCTTGCCGGTCGAGCGGGAGGGCCTTGATACGCAGTATTTT.